The present T cell receptor beta chain was sequenced within a study of identifying expanded T cells in peripheral blood. Study-level points and caveats: Across healthy donors, higher total template counts meant significantly greater two-week count variance. Approximately 1.1 clones differed between technical replicates, versus around 15 and 18 over time.

V lost 6 bases and J 4 bases, leaving 12 bases between the germline ends. This CDR3 spans 14 amino acids. Germline V CDR1 and CDR2: SNHLY, FYNNEI. Collection occurred without any documented infections or immune events in donors. Only in-frame clones appear in the TCRdb table, and some are missing; sequencing was by immunoSEQ multiplex PCR. Of approximately 100,000 clones listed, roughly 85% are singletons. A word on this clone: Its target is unknown.

This sequence originates from a person aged 18 to 70 in good health. Sequencing used blood. The chain carries TRBV2 and TRBJ1-4; D possibly corresponds to TRBD1 (5 bases). The CDR3 reads CASRQTVNNEKLFF. The CDR3 DNA follows: TGTGCCAGCAGGCAGACAGTCAATAATGAAAAACTGTTTTTT.